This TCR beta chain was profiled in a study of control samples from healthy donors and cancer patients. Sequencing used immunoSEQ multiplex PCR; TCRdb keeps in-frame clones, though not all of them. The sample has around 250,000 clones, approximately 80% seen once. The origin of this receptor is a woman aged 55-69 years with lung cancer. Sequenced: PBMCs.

CDR3 nucleotides: TGCGCCAGCAGCATGGGCCACAACAATGAGCAGTTCTTC. Amino acid sequence: CASSMGHNNEQFF. The chain recombines TRBV5-1 with TRBJ2-1, with D uncertain. This CDR3 is built from 13 residues. The V gene lost 4 bases and the J gene lost 5 bases, with 10 bases spanning the gap. CDR1 is SGHRS and CDR2 is YFSETQ in the germline V gene.